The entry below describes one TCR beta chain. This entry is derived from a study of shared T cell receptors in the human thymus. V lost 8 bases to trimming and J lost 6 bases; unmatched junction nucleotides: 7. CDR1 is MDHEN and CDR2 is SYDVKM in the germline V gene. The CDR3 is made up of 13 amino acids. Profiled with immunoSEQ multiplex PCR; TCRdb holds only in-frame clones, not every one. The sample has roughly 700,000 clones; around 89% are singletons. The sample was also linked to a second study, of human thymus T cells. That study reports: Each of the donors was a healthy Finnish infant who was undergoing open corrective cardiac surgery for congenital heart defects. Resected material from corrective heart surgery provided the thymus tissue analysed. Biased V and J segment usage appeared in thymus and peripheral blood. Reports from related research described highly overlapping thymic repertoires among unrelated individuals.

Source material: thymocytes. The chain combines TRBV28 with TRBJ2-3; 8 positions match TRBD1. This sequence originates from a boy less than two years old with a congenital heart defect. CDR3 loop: CASLTTGGDTQYF. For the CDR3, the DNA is TGTGCCAGCCTCACCACAGGGGGGGATACGCAGTATTTT.